This T cell receptor (beta chain) was sequenced in a study of vaccination effects on CD4 cells after COVID-19. Study-level information: It was a median of 72 days after the second dose that post-vaccine samples were obtained.

TCRdb keeps only in-frame clones here, not all; method: immunoSEQ multiplex PCR. Altogether over 60,000 clones are present, 74% being singletons, with the ten largest covering roughly 1.6%. This CDR3 comprises 15 residues. Per the germline V gene, CDR1 is SGHNT and CDR2 is YYREEE (reference sequence). V was shortened by 4 bases and J by 1 base, with 11 bases between the two germline ends. ViraFEST used viral peptide pools to expand antigen-specific CD4+ T cells before sequencing. Researchers isolated CD4+ T cells once approximately ten days of culture had elapsed. Participants each got two BNT162b2 or mRNA-1273 vaccine doses. Vaccinees lacked prior SARS-CoV-2 infection and tested negative for nucleocapsid antibodies. Half-medium replacement with IL-2 medium occurred on days 3 and 7. In regard to this clone: Its antigen remains unidentified.

The receptor was derived from a human donor who received a COVID-19 vaccine. The chain employs TRBV5-4 and TRBJ2-2, with D possibly being TRBD1 or TRBD2 (6 bases each). This material consisted of CD4+ T cells from PBMCs cultured with HCoV-229E spike peptides, taken after COVID-19 vaccination. The CDR3 spells CASSPGGKNTGELFF. The CDR3 nucleotides are TGTGCCAGCAGCCCCGGGGGCAAGAACACCGGGGAGCTGTTTTTT.